This entry lists 9 T cell receptor beta chains sequenced from one sample in a study of blood T cell repertoires in COVID-19 (TCRdb year 2020). Library creation used the immunoSEQ multiplex PCR assay. Here the immuneACCESS table is served through TCRdb, limited to in-frame sequences with V and J called. Missing clones are a known gap in these copies; in checked studies unresolved V genes cover under half, and the rest lacks a known reason. The sample table lists 200,000 to 300,000 clones, just under 85% of them with a count of one. The ten largest clones add up to under 2% of the sample. The sample taken for sequencing was peripheral blood. All receptors come from a woman older than 75 with acute or convalescent COVID-19.

V usage is TRBV3-1 (or the pseudogene TRBV3-2) and J usage is TRBJ2-1; 13 bases line up with TRBD2. The V gene end was trimmed by 2 bases and the J gene end by 0 bases; junction bases not matched to a gene: 4. The CDR3 is 18 residues long. Germline values: CDR1 LGHDT, CDR2 YNNKEL (reference sequence). CDR3: CASSQPGLAGLSYNEQFF. The CDR3 nucleotides read TGTGCCAGCAGCCAACCGGGACTAGCGGGACTCTCCTACAATGAGCAGTTCTTC.

J is TRBJ2-7 and V is TRBV27; perhaps TRBD1 as D (6 bases). V shed 5 bases and J shed 6 bases, with 17 bases lying between them. CDR1 and CDR2 from the germline V gene are MNHEY and SMNVEV (reference sequence). CDR3 length: 14 amino acids. The CDR3 loop reads CASSPGTRTSEQYF. The CDR3 DNA is TGTGCCAGCAGTCCCGGGACAAGGACGAGCGAGCAGTACTTC.

V and J are TRBV2 and TRBJ1-5; 7 bases are a match to TRBD1. The J segment lost 4 bases and the V segment lost 10 bases, leaving 10 bases of the junction unmatched. Germline values: CDR1 SNHLY, CDR2 FYNNEI. The CDR3 contains 14 residues. CDR3 bases: TGTGCCATCCGTCTGACAGGGCAGAATCAGCCCCAGCATTTT. Residues: CAIRLTGQNQPQHF.

V and J are TRBV6-5 and TRBJ2-3; 8 bases match TRBD1. V shed 5 bases and J 2 bases; nucleotides not matched to a gene: 6. This CDR3 comprises 15 residues. CDR1 is MNHEY and CDR2 is SVGAGI in the germline V gene. The chain's CDR3 is CASSQQGGHTDTQYF. DNA of the CDR3: TGTGCCAGCAGTCAACAGGGGGGTCACACAGATACGCAGTATTTT.

The table lists this clone with a count of one. The chain employs TRBV4-1 and TRBJ2-7; tentative D call: TRBD2 (5 bases). CDR3 length: 14 amino acids. Germline-derived CDR1 and CDR2 are MGHRA and YSYEKL. Trimming took off 0 bases at V and 6 bases at J, with 12 bases between the two ends. CDR3 residues: CASSQDEGLGEQYF. As DNA, the CDR3 is TGCGCCAGCAGCCAAGATGAGGGTTTAGGCGAGCAGTACTTC.

This clone was found once. The rearrangement uses TRBV6-5 and TRBJ1-2; perhaps TRBD1 as D (5 bases). This CDR3 is 13 amino acids long. The germline gives CDR1 MNHEY, CDR2 SVGAGI. V shed 5 bases and J shed 6 bases, with 13 bases lying between them. The CDR3 region is CASSRQTPDGYTF. The DNA of the CDR3 is TGTGCCAGCAGTAGACAGACGCCAGATGGCTACACCTTC.

This clone was found a few times. The V call is TRBV30, the J call TRBJ2-1; 8 bases align to TRBD2. V shed 4 bases, J shed 8 bases, and the junction held 10 bases outside the gene matches. The CDR3 sequence is 14 residues long. Germline-derived CDR1 and CDR2 are GTSNPN and SVGIG (reference sequence). In nucleotides, the CDR3 is TGTGCCTGGACCCCAGGACTAGCTATCGATGAGCAGTTCTTC. Protein: CAWTPGLAIDEQFF.

This clone was detected a few times. J is TRBJ1-1 and V is TRBV18; 7 positions agree with TRBD1. The ends lost 5 bases at V and 2 bases at J; junction bases unmatched: 11. The CDR3 has 16 amino acids. Looked up from germline, CDR1 is KGHSH and CDR2 is LQKENI. The DNA of the CDR3 is TGTGCCAGCTCAAGTCAACCCCGGGACAGTAACACTGAAGCTTTCTTT. Translated, it gives CASSSQPRDSNTEAFF. The variable domain in full, with the rest retrieved from reference TRBV18 and TRBJ1-1, is NAGVMQNPRHLVRRRGQEARLRCSPMKGHSHVYWYRQLPEEGLKFMVYLQKENIIDESGMPKERFSAEFPKEGPSILRIQQVVRGDSAAYFCASSSQPRDSNTEAFFGQGTRLTVV.

The V gene is TRBV7-2, the J gene TRBJ1-2; the match to TRBD1 covers 12 bases. Germline V gives CDR1 SGHTA, CDR2 FQGNSA. The ends lost 5 bases at V and 4 bases at J; junction bases unmatched: 5. The length of the CDR3 is 15 residues. The CDR3 is CASSQGQGAVYGYTF. DNA for the CDR3: TGTGCCAGCAGCCAGGGACAGGGGGCGGTCTATGGCTACACCTTC.